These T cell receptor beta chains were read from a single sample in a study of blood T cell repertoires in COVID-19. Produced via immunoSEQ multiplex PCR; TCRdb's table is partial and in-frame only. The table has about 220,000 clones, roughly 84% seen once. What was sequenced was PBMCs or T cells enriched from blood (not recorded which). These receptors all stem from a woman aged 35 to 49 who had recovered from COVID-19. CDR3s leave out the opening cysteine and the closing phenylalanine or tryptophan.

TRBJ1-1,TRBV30,AWSPQLDTEAF
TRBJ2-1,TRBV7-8,ASSLAASLGNEQF
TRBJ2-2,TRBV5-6,ASSRGTGELF
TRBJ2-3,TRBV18,ASSPRDGSDAQY
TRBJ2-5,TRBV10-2,ATSRGRGPIETQY
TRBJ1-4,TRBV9,ASNLQGGSNEKLF
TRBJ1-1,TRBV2,ASRTQVTNTEAF
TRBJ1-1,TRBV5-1,ASSFQENTEAF
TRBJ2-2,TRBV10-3,AISDSGLTGELF
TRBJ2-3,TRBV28,ASSLGSTDTQY
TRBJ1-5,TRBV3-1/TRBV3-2,ASSHYRDSQPQH
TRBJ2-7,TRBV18,ASSPRTGDDEQY
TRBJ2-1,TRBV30,AWTTGVNNEQF
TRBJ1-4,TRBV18,ASSYLMGAKNEKLF
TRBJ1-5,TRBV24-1,ATSEGDQPQH
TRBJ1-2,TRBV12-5,ASGPHTSPGGYT
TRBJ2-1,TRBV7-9,ASSPPLAQMGNEQF
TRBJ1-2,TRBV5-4,ASRRQGGYYGYT
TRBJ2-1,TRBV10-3,AISESGGSYNEQF